These T cell receptor beta chains were read from a single sample in a study of blood T cell repertoires in COVID-19. Profiling relied on immunoSEQ multiplex PCR, and the TCRdb table lists in-frame clones only, not all of them. The sample lists about 250,000 clones, just over 85% occurring once. The sequencing input was peripheral blood. These receptors were collected from a man older than 75 with acute or convalescent COVID-19. Both conserved end residues are trimmed from each CDR3.

>TRBJ1-1|TRBV28
ASKPGQLNTEAF
>TRBJ1-6|TRBV6-6
ASSQISGYNSPLH
>TRBJ2-1|TRBV9
ASSVAAGAKYNEQF
>TRBJ2-3|TRBV14
ASSLGSWTDTQY
>TRBJ2-2|TRBV7-8
ASSLAWGAGENTGELF
>TRBJ2-2|TRBV7-6
ASSSRQGGAGELF
>TRBJ2-3|TRBV18
ASSLGLAGTDTQY
>TRBJ2-1|TRBV19
ASNRAGVYNEQF
>TRBJ1-6|TRBV27
ASRSYQAGNSPLH
>TRBJ2-3|TRBV5-1
ASSWTAGAEDTQY
>TRBJ2-3|TRBV28
ASSLRQQGGTDTQY
>TRBJ1-6|TRBV7-2
ASSPAASYSPLH
>TRBJ2-2|TRBV28
ASSQPSLTGVTGELF
>TRBJ1-2|TRBV11-2
ASSLVRGGYGYT
>TRBJ1-2|TRBV7-2
ASSLNRGHQANYGYT
>TRBJ2-6|TRBV3-1/TRBV3-2
ASRRDRSAGANVLT
>TRBJ1-6|TRBV5-1
ASTSGLQGNSPLH
>TRBJ2-7|TRBV7-9
ASSSLAASYEQY
>TRBJ1-5|TRBV5-3
ARSAVNQPQH
>TRBJ1-1|TRBV18
ASSPGQGYTEAF
>TRBJ2-1|TRBV15
ATSRDSPGVSYNEQF
>TRBJ2-5|TRBV19
ASSIAGDSQETQY
>TRBJ1-5|TRBV12-3/TRBV12-4
ASSLGEAQH
>TRBJ1-1|TRBV7-9
ASSPPGGKVNTEAF
>TRBJ2-5|TRBV19
ASSAQSNRGLGETQY
>TRBJ1-5|TRBV5-5
ASSLSILGNQPQH
>TRBJ2-5|TRBV11-2
ASSSLRLAQSQETQY
>TRBJ2-2|TRBV5-6
ASSFRSHTGELF
>TRBJ1-1|TRBV5-1
ASSLGRGTEAF
>TRBJ2-7|TRBV10-3
AISDSGLAGVYEQY
>TRBJ2-7|TRBV5-1
ASSLSTSGGLGQY
>TRBJ1-1|TRBV6-5
ASSQGTGDTEAF
>TRBJ1-1|TRBV7-2
ASSYTGRGAF
>TRBJ1-3|TRBV28
ASSSPVGGRNTIY
>TRBJ2-7|TRBV4-3
ASSQTGTGLGEQY
>TRBJ1-3|TRBV7-2
ASSVPPGNTIY
>TRBJ2-5|TRBV5-1
ASSLGMAGGQETQY
>TRBJ1-2|TRBV4-2
ASSQGGATYGYT
>TRBJ2-1|TRBV6-5
ASSYWEGTNEQF
>TRBJ1-2|TRBV2
ASTIRVVPNYGYT
>TRBJ2-3|TRBV3-1/TRBV3-2
ASSQDLLAAGAGYDLTDTQY
>TRBJ1-4|TRBV18
ASSSTGGSIEKLF
>TRBJ2-5|TRBV9
ASSVGGRDQETQY
>TRBJ2-3|TRBV19
ASSGRDRGIDTQY
>TRBJ2-5|TRBV6-2/TRBV6-3
ASSFPLGGYQETQY